This T cell receptor (beta chain) was profiled in a study of a mutant IDH1 vaccine in newly diagnosed glioma. Study details: Eight vaccinations reached patients in weeks 1, 3, 5, 7, 11, 15, 19 and 23. Beforehand, treatment had been radiotherapy, temozolomide, or both; the majority received both.

Time point of the sample: week 23, last vaccination. Each vaccine dose was 300 ug of mutant IDH1 20-mer peptide, with topical imiquimod. The table came from immunoSEQ multiplex PCR; TCRdb's copy has only in-frame clones and leaves some out. The sample consists of tens of thousands of clones, 80% of them appearing once. Remarks on this clone: Its antigen is not identified.

V lost 2 bases and J lost 6, with 14 bases in between. Germline CDR1 SQVTM, CDR2 ANQGSEA. This CDR3 has 14 amino acids. The sequence derives from a man aged 35 to 55 with glioma. The sequenced sample was PBMCs, obtained from a glioma patient whose treatment included an IDH1 peptide vaccine. This sequence joins TRBV29-1 and TRBJ2-1; possible D gene TRBD1, 5 bases. The CDR3 spells CSVERGRLGNEQFF. CDR3 DNA: TGCAGCGTTGAAAGGGGCAGGCTAGGCAATGAGCAGTTCTTC.